This is a list of T cell receptor beta chains from one sample in a study of T-cell reconstitution after alpha-beta-depleted transplantation in children. TCRdb ran MiXCR on the PCR reads and lists one entry per CDR3 protein. This sample yields about 300,000 distinct CDR3 sequences, of which roughly 9.1% are seen a single time; around 7.5% belongs to the top ten. The starting material was PBMCs, obtained before TCRalphabeta/CD19-depleted stem cell transplant. The receptors stem from a boy younger than two with acute myeloid leukemia, due to receive a stem cell transplant. Each CDR3 is given with its conserved first and last residue. D genes are given only for firm matches. The size entry is marked missing in some rows and otherwise reads once, few, many or a size class.

cdr3_length d_call j_call clone_size v_call cdr3_nt cdr3_aa
15 - TRBJ1-1 many TRBV4-2 TGTGCCAGCAGCCAAGATCTCATGCTGAACACTGAAGCTTTCTTT CASSQDLMLNTEAFF
15 - TRBJ2-1 - TRBV28 TGTGCCAGCAGTTGGGGGGGGGGCGCCTACAATGAGCAGTTCTTC CASSWGGGAYNEQFF
12 - TRBJ2-5 - TRBV24-1 TGTGCCACCAGTGATGGGGGAGAGACCCAGTACTTC CATSDGGETQYF
14 TRBD1 TRBJ2-3 - TRBV7-3 TGTGCCAGCAGGTGGGACAGCTACACAGATACGCAGTATTTT CASRWDSYTDTQYF
16 - TRBJ1-2 few TRBV5-1 TGCGCCAGCAGCTTGGTCATTCCCGGGACAAGAGTTGGCTACACCTTC CASSLVIPGTRVGYTF
16 TRBD2 TRBJ2-7 many TRBV7-2 TGTGCCAGCAGCTTCCGACTAGCGGGTATCTCCTACGAGCAGTACTTC CASSFRLAGISYEQYF
16 TRBD1 TRBJ2-7 many TRBV5-1 TGCGCCAGCAGCCTGGGACAGGGGGGAATGTTGTACGAGCAGTACTTC CASSLGQGGMLYEQYF
13 - TRBJ2-7 many TRBV20-1 TGCAGTGCAGGGGACTCAAGCTCCTACGAGCAGTACTTC CSAGDSSSYEQYF
19 - TRBJ1-5 - TRBV12-3/TRBV12-4 TGTGCCATCAGTTTTGTACGGGGCAGGTATGAGGGTAGCAATCAGCCCCAGCATTTT CAISFVRGRYEGSNQPQHF
11 - TRBJ1-4 many TRBV28 TGTGCCAGCAGCTGGACTGAAAAACTGTTTTTT CASSWTEKLFF
14 - TRBJ1-2 once TRBV27 TGTGCCAGCAGTTCGATCCCAGGGGTTGGTGGCTACACCTTC CASSSIPGVGGYTF
13 - TRBJ2-1 many TRBV7-2 TGTGCCAGCAGCTTAGTATGGGCGGGAGAGCAGTTCTTC CASSLVWAGEQFF
16 TRBD1 TRBJ2-3 many TRBV13 TGTGCCAGCAGCTTAATTGGGACAGGGGGCACAGATACGCAGTATTTT CASSLIGTGGTDTQYF
12 TRBD1 TRBJ2-1 many TRBV24-1 TGTGCCACCGGGGACAGATACAATGAGCAGTTCTTC CATGDRYNEQFF
15 - TRBJ2-7 few TRBV25-1 TGTGCCAGTACCGAGGGGGGGGGACCTAGGTACGAGCAGTACTTC CASTEGGGPRYEQYF
13 - TRBJ1-1 many TRBV12-3/TRBV12-4 TGTGCCAGCAGACCCGGGACGGGCCCTGAAGCTTTCTTT CASRPGTGPEAFF
15 - TRBJ2-1 many TRBV5-1 TGTGCCAGCAGCTTAGCGAGGAGCTCCTACAATGAGCAGTTCTTC CASSLARSSYNEQFF
14 TRBD1 TRBJ1-2 many TRBV29-1 TGCAGCGTTGAAGATCCCATGACAGGGGACGGCTACACCTTC CSVEDPMTGDGYTF
17 - TRBJ2-1 few TRBV3-1 TGTGCCAGCAGCCAACGGCCCCTCTGGGCGGAGGACAATGAGCAGTTCTTC CASSQRPLWAEDNEQFF
16 - TRBJ2-7 - TRBV4-1 TGCGCCAGCAGCCAAGATCGACGTCAGGTCCACTACGAGCAGTACTTC CASSQDRRQVHYEQYF
14 - TRBJ2-2 - TRBV10-3 TGTGCCATCAGTACCGACGGGGGTACCGGGGAGCTGTTTTTT CAISTDGGTGELFF
16 TRBD2 TRBJ2-3 many TRBV6-1 TGTGCCAGCAGGGAAGGGAGCGGGAGTGTCGCAGATACGCAGTATTTT CASREGSGSVADTQYF
17 TRBD2 TRBJ2-1 many TRBV11-3 TGTGCCAGCAGCTCCGGACTAGCGGGAGAGGGGTACAATGAGCAGTTCTTC CASSSGLAGEGYNEQFF
13 - TRBJ2-7 many TRBV29-1 TGCAGCGTTGAGGCAGGGAATTCCTACGAGCAGTACTTC CSVEAGNSYEQYF
17 TRBD1 TRBJ2-2 many TRBV12-3/TRBV12-4 TGTGCCAGCAGTTTGCCGCCGGGACAGGGAAACACCGGGGAGCTGTTTTTT CASSLPPGQGNTGELFF
17 - TRBJ2-7 - TRBV15 TGTGCCACCAGCAGAGATAAAGTTTCGGGAAGGGAAAATGGGCAGTACTTC CATSRDKVSGRENGQYF
14 - TRBJ2-7 many TRBV18 TGTGCCAGCTCACCACCTGGTAGTGGATACGAGCAGTACTTC CASSPPGSGYEQYF
13 - TRBJ2-3 many TRBV5-1 TGCGCCAGCAGCTTGCCAGTCACAGATACGCAGTATTTT CASSLPVTDTQYF
17 TRBD1 TRBJ1-5 many TRBV28 TGTGCCAGCGAAACTCCGGGACAGCTCTATAGCAATCAGCCCCAGCATTTT CASETPGQLYSNQPQHF
17 - TRBJ1-5 many TRBV4-2 TGTGCCAGCAGCCAAGAAGGAAGCGGTTATAGCAATCAGCCCCAGCATTTT CASSQEGSGYSNQPQHF
17 TRBD2 TRBJ2-3 many TRBV13 TGTGCCAGCAGCGGAACACTAGCGGGAGGGCCAAGAGATACGCAGTATTTT CASSGTLAGGPRDTQYF
14 - TRBJ2-7 - TRBV5-1 TGCGCCAGCAGCTGGTTTGACAGTTCCTACGAGCAGTACTTC CASSWFDSSYEQYF
15 TRBD1 TRBJ1-3 many TRBV28 TGTGCCAGCAGTTTATCCTCGACAGGGCAGGCCACCATATATTTT CASSLSSTGQATIYF
17 TRBD1 TRBJ2-1 few TRBV20-1 TGCTGTGCTAGTCGCCACAGGGGGGTCCCCCTCTACAATGAGCAGTTCTTC CCASRHRGVPLYNEQFF
13 - TRBJ2-4 many TRBV12-3/TRBV12-4 TGTGCCAGCAGTTGGCAGGGGCAGAGCATTCAGTACTTC CASSWQGQSIQYF
15 - TRBJ2-7 - TRBV28 TGTGCCAGCAGTTTTGGGGACATATGGGCGGGGGAGCAGTACTTC CASSFGDIWAGEQYF
16 - TRBJ2-5 many TRBV3-1 TGTGCCAGCAGCCAAGAATGGGGATTTAGCAAGGCGACCCAGTACTTC CASSQEWGFSKATQYF
16 TRBD2 TRBJ2-1 many TRBV6-5 TGTGCCAGCAGCTCTACTAGCGGGAGTTACTACAATGAGCAGTTCTTC CASSSTSGSYYNEQFF
16 - TRBJ2-3 many TRBV27 TGTGCCAGCAGTTTATCGATGGCAGGGAGCACAGATACGCAGTATTTT CASSLSMAGSTDTQYF
13 - TRBJ2-4 few TRBV12-3/TRBV12-4 TGTGCCAGCAGTTTGGTCCAGCCGGGCGCCCTTGACTTC CASSLVQPGALDF
15 - TRBJ2-7 many TRBV7-9 TGTGCCAGCAGCGAAGTTAAGGGCAGAGCGCACGAGCAGTACTTC CASSEVKGRAHEQYF
15 TRBD1 TRBJ2-3 - TRBV5-5 TGTGCCAGCAGACGGGCAGGGGGCGTCAAAGATACGCAGTATTTT CASRRAGGVKDTQYF
16 - TRBJ2-2 - TRBV15 TGTGCCACCAGCAGAGAAGACTACCATTACACCGGGGAGCTGTTTTTT CATSREDYHYTGELFF
15 TRBD1 TRBJ2-5 few TRBV6-5 TGTGCCAGCAGTTACGGCGGCAGGGGGTCGGAGACCCAGTACTTC CASSYGGRGSETQYF
14 - TRBJ1-1 many TRBV6-2/TRBV6-3 TGTGCCAGCAGAACTTACAGGGTGAACACTGAAGCTTTCTTT CASRTYRVNTEAFF
14 - TRBJ1-1 many TRBV7-2 TGTGCCAGCAGCTTTGTAAGACGGGTGACTGAAGCTTTCTTT CASSFVRRVTEAFF
15 TRBD1 TRBJ2-5 many TRBV29-1 TGCAGCGTCCTTGACAGGGGGCGGTTGGAAGAGACCCAGTACTTC CSVLDRGRLEETQYF
16 TRBD1 TRBJ2-1 many TRBV28 TGTGCCAGCAGTCGCTTACAGGGGGAACCAAACAATGAGCAGTTCTTC CASSRLQGEPNNEQFF
11 - TRBJ1-5 few TRBV12-3/TRBV12-4 TGTGCCAGCAGCGCGGCCGAGCCCCAGCATTTT CASSAAEPQHF
16 - TRBJ1-2 many TRBV6-5 TGTGCCAGCAGTTACACAGGAACCCGCTCAACCTATGGCTACACCTTC CASSYTGTRSTYGYTF
18 - TRBJ1-4 many TRBV11-1 TGTGCCAGCAGCTCTCTCGAGGGACAAAGTTGGGGGAATGAAAAACTGTTTTTT CASSSLEGQSWGNEKLFF
14 - TRBJ1-3 many TRBV9 TGTGCCAGCAGCGGGGCAGGGAATGGAAACACCATATATTTT CASSGAGNGNTIYF
12 - TRBJ2-1 many TRBV24-1 TGTGCCACCAGTGATTCATACAATGAGCAGTTCTTC CATSDSYNEQFF
15 - TRBJ1-5 few TRBV12-3/TRBV12-4 TGTGCCAGCAGGCGGGACAACCAGGAAAATCAGCCCCAGCATTTT CASRRDNQENQPQHF